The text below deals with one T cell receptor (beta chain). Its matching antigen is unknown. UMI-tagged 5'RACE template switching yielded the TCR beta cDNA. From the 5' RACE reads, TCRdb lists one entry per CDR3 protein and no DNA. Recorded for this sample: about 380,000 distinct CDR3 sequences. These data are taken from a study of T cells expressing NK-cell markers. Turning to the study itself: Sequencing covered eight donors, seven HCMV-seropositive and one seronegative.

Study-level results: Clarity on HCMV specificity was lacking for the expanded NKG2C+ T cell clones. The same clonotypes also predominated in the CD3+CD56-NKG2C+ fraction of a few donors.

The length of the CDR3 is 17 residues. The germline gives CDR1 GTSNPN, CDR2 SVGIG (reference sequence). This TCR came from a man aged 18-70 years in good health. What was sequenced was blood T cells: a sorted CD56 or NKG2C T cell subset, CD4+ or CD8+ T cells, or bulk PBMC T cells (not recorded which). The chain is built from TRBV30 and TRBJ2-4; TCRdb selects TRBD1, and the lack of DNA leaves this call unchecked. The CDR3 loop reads CAWRAGTSGIAKNIQYF. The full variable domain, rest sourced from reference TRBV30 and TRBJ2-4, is SQTIHQWPATLVQPVGSPLSLECTVEGTSNPNLYWYRQAAGRGLQLLFYSVGIGQISSEVPQNLSASRPQDRQFILSSKKLLLSDSGFYLCAWRAGTSGIAKNIQYFGAGTRLSVL.